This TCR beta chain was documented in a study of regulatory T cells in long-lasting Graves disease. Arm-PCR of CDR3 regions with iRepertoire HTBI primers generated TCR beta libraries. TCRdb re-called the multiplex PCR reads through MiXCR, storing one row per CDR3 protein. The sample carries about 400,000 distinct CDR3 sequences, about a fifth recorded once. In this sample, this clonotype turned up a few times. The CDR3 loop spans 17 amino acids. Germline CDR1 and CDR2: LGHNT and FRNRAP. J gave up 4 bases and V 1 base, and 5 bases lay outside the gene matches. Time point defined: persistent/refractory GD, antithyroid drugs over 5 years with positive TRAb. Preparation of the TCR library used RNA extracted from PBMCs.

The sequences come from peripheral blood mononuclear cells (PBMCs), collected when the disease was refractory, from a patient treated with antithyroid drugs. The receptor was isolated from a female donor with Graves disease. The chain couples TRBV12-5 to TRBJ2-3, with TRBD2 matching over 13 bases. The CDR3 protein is CASGLAITSGRADTQYF. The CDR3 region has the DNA TGTGCTAGTGGTTTGGCAATTACTAGCGGGAGGGCAGATACGCAGTATTTT.